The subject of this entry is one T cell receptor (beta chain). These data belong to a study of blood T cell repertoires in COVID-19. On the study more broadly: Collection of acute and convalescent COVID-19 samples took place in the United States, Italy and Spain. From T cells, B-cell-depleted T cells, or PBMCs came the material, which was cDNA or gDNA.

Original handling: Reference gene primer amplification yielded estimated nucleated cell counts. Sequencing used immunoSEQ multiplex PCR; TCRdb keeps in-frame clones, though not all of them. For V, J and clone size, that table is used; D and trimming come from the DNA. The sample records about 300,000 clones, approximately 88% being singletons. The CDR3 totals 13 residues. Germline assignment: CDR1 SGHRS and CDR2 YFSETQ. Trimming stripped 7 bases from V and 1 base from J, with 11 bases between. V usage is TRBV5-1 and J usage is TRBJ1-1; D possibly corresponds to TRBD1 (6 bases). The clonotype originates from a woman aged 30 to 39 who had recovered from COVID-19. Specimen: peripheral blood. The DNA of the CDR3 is TGCGCCAGCGGGGACAACCCGAACACTGAAGCTTTCTTT. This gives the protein CASGDNPNTEAFF.